This T cell receptor beta chain is from a study of cytomegalovirus exposure and HLA in healthy donors. Study results and limitations: Rare TCR sequences dominated, though some public TCRs recurred in many donors.

A word on this clone: Antigen specificity is unknown.

Vbeta (60) and Jbeta (13) primers were used in the PCR. Some clones are missing from TCRdb's copy, which holds only in-frame ones; the method was immunoSEQ multiplex PCR. The sample consists of 150,000 or so clones, 65% to 85% of them appearing once. Healthy donors of bone marrow made up the group. The receptor was isolated from a woman aged 50 to 60 in good health and CMV-seropositive. Sequencing was performed on PBMCs.

The CDR3 reads CASSTGFEAFF. The CDR3 DNA reads as TGTGCCAGCAGTACAGGATTTGAAGCTTTCTTT. This chain uses TRBV6-5 with TRBJ1-1, with a tentative D call TRBD1 (5 bases). Deletions cut 5 bases from V and 7 bases from J, with 8 bases between. From germline, CDR1 is MNHEY and CDR2 SVGAGI. The CDR3 spans 11 residues.